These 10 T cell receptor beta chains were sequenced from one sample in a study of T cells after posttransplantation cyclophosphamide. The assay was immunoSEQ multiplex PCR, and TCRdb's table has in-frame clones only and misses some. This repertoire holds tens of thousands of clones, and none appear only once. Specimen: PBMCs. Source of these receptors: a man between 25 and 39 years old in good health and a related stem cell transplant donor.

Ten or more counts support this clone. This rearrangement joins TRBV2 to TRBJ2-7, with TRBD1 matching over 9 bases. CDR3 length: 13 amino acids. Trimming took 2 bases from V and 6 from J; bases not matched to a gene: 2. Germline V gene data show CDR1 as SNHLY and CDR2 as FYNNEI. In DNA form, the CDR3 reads TGTGCCAGCAGTGAACACAGGGGGCTCGAGCAGTACTTC. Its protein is CASSEHRGLEQYF.

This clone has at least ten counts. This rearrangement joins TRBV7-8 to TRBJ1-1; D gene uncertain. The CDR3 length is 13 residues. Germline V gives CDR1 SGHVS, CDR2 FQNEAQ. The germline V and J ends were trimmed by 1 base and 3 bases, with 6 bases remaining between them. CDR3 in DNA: TGTGCCAGCAGCTTAGAGGTCGACACTGAAGCTTTCTTT. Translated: CASSLEVDTEAFF.

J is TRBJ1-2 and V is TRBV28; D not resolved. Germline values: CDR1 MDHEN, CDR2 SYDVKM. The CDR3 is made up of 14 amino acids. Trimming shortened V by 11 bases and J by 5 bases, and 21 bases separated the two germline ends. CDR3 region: CAGSDMSPGYGYTF. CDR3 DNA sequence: TGTGCCGGCTCTGATATGTCCCCGGGGTATGGCTACACCTTC.

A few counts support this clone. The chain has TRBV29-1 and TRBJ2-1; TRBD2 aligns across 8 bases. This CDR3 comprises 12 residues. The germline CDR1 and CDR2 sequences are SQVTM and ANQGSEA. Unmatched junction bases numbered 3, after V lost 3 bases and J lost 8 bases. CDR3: CSVDRGGDEQFF. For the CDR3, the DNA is TGCAGCGTTGACCGGGGGGGTGATGAGCAGTTCTTC.

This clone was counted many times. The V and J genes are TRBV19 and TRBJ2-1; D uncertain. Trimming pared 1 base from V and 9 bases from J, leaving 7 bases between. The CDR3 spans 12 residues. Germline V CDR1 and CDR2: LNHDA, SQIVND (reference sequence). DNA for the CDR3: TGTGCCAGTAGTATAGTACACACTGAGCAGTTCTTC. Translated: CASSIVHTEQFF. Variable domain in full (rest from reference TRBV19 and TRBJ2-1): DGGITQSPKYLFRKEGQNVTLSCEQNLNHDAMYWYRQDPGQGLRLIYYSQIVNDFQKGDIAEGYSVSREKKESFPLTVTSAQKNPTAFYLCASSIVHTEQFFGPGTRLTVL.

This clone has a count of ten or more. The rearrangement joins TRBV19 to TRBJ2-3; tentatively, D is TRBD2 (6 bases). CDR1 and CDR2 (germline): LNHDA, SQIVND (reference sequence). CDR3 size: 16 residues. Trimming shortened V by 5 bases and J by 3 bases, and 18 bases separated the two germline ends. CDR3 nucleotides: TGTGCCAGTAGTGCGGGAACTAGCATAGTAACAGATACGCAGTATTTT. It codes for CASSAGTSIVTDTQYF.

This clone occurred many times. The CDR3 region has the DNA TGTGCCAGCAGCCCATCGACAGGAGTCAATCAGCCCCAGCATTTT. This encodes CASSPSTGVNQPQHF. The chain has TRBV7-9 and TRBJ1-5; maybe TRBD1 (6 bases). The CDR3 is made up of 15 amino acids. CDR1 and CDR2 from the germline V gene are SEHNR and FQNEAQ (reference sequence). Trimming left V 5 bases short and J 3 bases short, with 14 bases between.

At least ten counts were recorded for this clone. CDR3 coding DNA: TGTGCCAGCAGTTTGGGACTAGCGAGCAGCACAGATACGCAGTATTTT. This sequence encodes CASSLGLASSTDTQYF. This chain uses TRBV12-3 or TRBV12-4 with TRBJ2-3; 10 bases agree with TRBD2. The CDR3 length is 16 residues. J was trimmed by 0 bases and V by 3 bases; bases with no gene match: 3.

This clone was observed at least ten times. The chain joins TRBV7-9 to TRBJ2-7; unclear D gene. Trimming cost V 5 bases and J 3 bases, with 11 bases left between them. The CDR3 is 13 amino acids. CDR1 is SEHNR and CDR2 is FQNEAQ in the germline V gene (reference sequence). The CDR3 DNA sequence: TGTGCCAGCAGCCCCGGTCTGATCTACGAGCAGTACTTC. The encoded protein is CASSPGLIYEQYF.

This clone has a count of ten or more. CDR3 loop: CASSYLTTGTNTEAFF. Here the CDR3 DNA reads TGTGCCAGCAGTTACTTGACGACAGGGACGAACACTGAAGCTTTCTTT. This chain links TRBV6-5 with TRBJ1-1, with 7 positions matching TRBD1. CDR1 and CDR2 (germline): MNHEY, SVGAGI. This CDR3 has 16 residues. J gave up 1 base and V 1 base, and 6 bases lay outside the gene matches.